This T cell receptor (beta chain) comes out of a study of T cell repertoires in cytomegalovirus infection. At the level of the study: The authors relied on CMV epitopes, both recently identified HLA-C-restricted and well-studied HLA-B-restricted. Public TCR beta signature analysis indicated the presence of both CMV infection and matching HLA type. Study-level points and caveats: Cumulative public TCR beta family frequency identified CMV carriers with the relevant HLA. CMV-specific HLA-C-restricted TCR beta clonotypes dominated the ex vivo response.

V gave up 2 bases and J gave up 2 bases, with 9 bases separating them. The CDR3 is 14 residues long. The V gene's germline CDR1 is MGHRA and CDR2 YSYEKL. Each CDR3 protein is one row after TCRdb ran MiXCR on the reads. In the table there are 680,000 or so distinct CDR3 sequences, 30% to 40% of which are singletons. In this sample, this clonotype turned up a few times. Its antigen is not identified. This chain links TRBV4-1 with TRBJ1-2; D unresolved. This TCR was sampled from a human donor in good health (CMV status not recorded). Some clones in this sample may be carry-over from other donors' samples. Here the sequenced sample was cultured PBMCs, taken from culture after CMV antigen stimulation. The CDR3 loop is CASSQPGENYGYTF. The CDR3, as DNA: TGCGCCAGCAGCCAACCCGGAGAAAACTATGGCTACACCTTC.